A selection of T cell receptor beta chains follows, all from one sample in a study of cytomegalovirus exposure and HLA in healthy donors. Measured with immunoSEQ multiplex PCR; TCRdb has only the in-frame clones, and not every one. The table has 160,000 or so clones, 80% seen once. The specimen was PBMCs. The source of these receptors is a man aged 25 to 45 in good health and CMV-seronegative. Both conserved end residues are part of each CDR3. The D gene is left open where the match is weak. Where a row states a size, it is once, few, many or the class of an expanded clone; other rows omit it.

TRBD2	-	TRBV4-2	TRBJ2-1	TGTGCCAGCAGCCAAGCCGGGACTAGCGGCTACAATGAGCAGTTCTTC	CASSQAGTSGYNEQFF
TRBD1	-	TRBV27	TRBJ2-7	TGTGCCAGCAGTTTATCAGGGACAGGCGAGCAGTACTTC	CASSLSGTGEQYF
TRBD1	once	TRBV10-3	TRBJ2-7	TGTGCCATCGCACAGGGGGTACGAGGCTCCTACGAGCAGTACTTC	CAIAQGVRGSYEQYF
-	once	TRBV28	TRBJ2-7	TGTGCCAGCGGGACACTTTCATACAAGCAGTACTTC	CASGTLSYKQYF
TRBD2	-	TRBV5-1	TRBJ2-7	TGCGCCAGTTCACTAGCGGGGTCTTACTACGAGCAGTACTTC	CASSLAGSYYEQYF
TRBD2	-	TRBV4-3	TRBJ2-2	TGCGCCAGCAGCCAAGATACTACGGGGGGGAAGGCCGGGGAGCTGTTTTTT	CASSQDTTGGKAGELFF
-	-	TRBV30	TRBJ2-7	TGTGCCGCCCGGGGGTCCTACGAGCAGTACTTC	CAARGSYEQYF
-	once	TRBV5-4	TRBJ1-2	TGTGCCAGCAGCAAGGGCAGGGTGGATTATGGCTACACCTTC	CASSKGRVDYGYTF
-	once	TRBV10-3	TRBJ2-7	TGTGCCATGAAGGGAGAGCGATCGGGCGAGCAGTACTTC	CAMKGERSGEQYF
-	once	TRBV11-2	TRBJ1-3	TGTGCCAGCAGCTCGGCCGGGGAGGGAAACACCATATATTTT	CASSSAGEGNTIYF
TRBD1	once	TRBV13	TRBJ1-2	TGTGCCAGCAGCTCGACAGGGGGGAACTATGGCTACACCTTC	CASSSTGGNYGYTF
-	once	TRBV6-5	TRBJ2-1	TGTGCCAGCGGTCGAACCAGGGACAATGAGCAGTTCTTC	CASGRTRDNEQFF
TRBD2	-	TRBV9	TRBJ2-5	TGTGCCAGCAGCGTAGGGCCTAGCGGACACCATCCGACCCAGTACTTC	CASSVGPSGHHPTQYF
-	-	TRBV6-6	TRBJ1-1	TGTGCCAGCAGTGATCCGGGACAGAACACTGAAGCTTTCTTT	CASSDPGQNTEAFF
-	-	TRBV7-2	TRBJ2-1	TGTGCCAGCAGCTCCCAAGGGGGAGGGAGAAGCGTTAATGAGCAGTTCTTC	CASSSQGGGRSVNEQFF
TRBD1	-	TRBV30	TRBJ2-1	TGTGCCTGGAGGGGACAGGGTGGGAATGAGCAGTTCTTC	CAWRGQGGNEQFF